The 29 T cell receptor beta chains in this list originate from one sample, sequenced in a study of cytomegalovirus exposure and HLA in healthy donors. Primers included in the PCR were 60 Vbeta and 13 Jbeta primers. Sequencing used immunoSEQ multiplex PCR; TCRdb keeps in-frame clones, though not all of them. The sample carries 90,000 to 110,000 clones, approximately 82% recorded once. The sample taken for sequencing was PBMCs. The source is a man in his forties or fifties in good health and CMV-seropositive.

The rearrangement joins TRBV6-1 to TRBJ2-5, with D maybe TRBD1 (5 bases). The germline gives CDR1 MNHNS, CDR2 SASEGT. Trimming stripped 5 bases from V and 5 bases from J, with 9 bases between. This CDR3 is built from 12 residues. The CDR3 here is CASSPGYETQYF. The CDR3 nucleotides read TGTGCCAGCAGTCCAGGGTACGAGACCCAGTACTTC.

V is TRBV11-3 and J is TRBJ1-5, with D uncertain. V was clipped by 0 bases and J by 4 bases, with 13 bases between them. CDR1 and CDR2 from the germline V gene are SGHNT and YENEEA. CDR3 length equals 16 residues. CDR3 region: CASSLDPSRGNQPQHF. CDR3 DNA: TGTGCCAGCAGCTTAGACCCATCCCGGGGTAATCAGCCCCAGCATTTT.

The gene calls are TRBV9 and TRBJ1-6; D unclear. From germline, CDR1 is SGDLS and CDR2 YYNGEE. CDR3 size: 13 residues. Trimming left V 5 bases short and J 7 bases short, with 10 bases between. As DNA, the CDR3 is TGTGCCAGCAGTACAGAAAACAATTCACCCCTCCACTTT. This sequence encodes CASSTENNSPLHF.

The CDR3 protein is CASSRGQRTGYGYTF. CDR3 nucleotide sequence: TGTGCCAGCAGCCGTGGACAGCGAACGGGCTATGGCTACACCTTC. The chain combines TRBV5-4 with TRBJ1-2, with a possible D match to TRBD1 (6 bases). V lost 4 bases to trimming and J lost 4 bases, with 17 bases between them. CDR1 and CDR2 from the germline V gene are SGHNT and YYREEE (reference sequence). The CDR3 has 15 residues.

The chain uses TRBV2 and TRBJ2-7; tentative D call: TRBD2 (7 bases). The germline V and J ends were trimmed by 6 bases and 3 bases, with 21 bases remaining between them. This CDR3 has 16 residues. From germline, CDR1 is SNHLY and CDR2 FYNNEI. The CDR3, as DNA: TGTGCCAGCAGCTTGAGGGGGGGAGCGATGCTCTACGAGCAGTACTTC. Residues: CASSLRGGAMLYEQYF.

V is TRBV5-1 and J is TRBJ2-7, with a possible D match to TRBD2 (7 bases). The CDR3 has 15 residues. The germline gives CDR1 SGHRS, CDR2 YFSETQ. Deletions cut 4 bases from V and 0 bases from J, with 14 bases between. For the CDR3, the DNA is TGCGCCAGCAGCCCGGGGGGCGGGAGCTCCTACGAGCAGTACTTC. The encoded protein is CASSPGGGSSYEQYF.

The chain is built from TRBV12-5 and TRBJ2-7; 10 bases are shared with TRBD1. J gave up 4 bases and V 6 bases, and 6 bases lay outside the gene matches. Germline V gene lookup returns CDR1 LGHNT and CDR2 FRNRAP. The CDR3 runs 14 residues. CDR3 nucleotide sequence: TGTGCTAGTGGACCGGGACAGGGGACTTACGAGCAGTACTTC. Its protein product is CASGPGQGTYEQYF.

This chain uses TRBV7-9 with TRBJ2-7; TRBD1 matches at 8 bases. J gave up 6 bases and V 2 bases, and 6 bases lay outside the gene matches. The CDR3 has 14 residues. CDR1 and CDR2 (germline): SEHNR, FQNEAQ (reference sequence). CDR3 DNA sequence: TGTGCCAGCAGCTTATCAGGGGGCAGGGGCGAGCAGTACTTC. It translates to CASSLSGGRGEQYF.

This clone was seen once. The rearrangement uses TRBV28 and TRBJ2-3; 13 positions agree with TRBD2. Germline values: CDR1 MDHEN, CDR2 SYDVKM. The ends lost 3 bases at V and 3 bases at J; junction bases unmatched: 12. The length of the CDR3 is 19 residues. This CDR3 reads CASSFPTSGRFWATDTQYF. CDR3 coding DNA: TGTGCCAGCAGTTTCCCGACTAGCGGGAGGTTCTGGGCGACAGATACGCAGTATTTT. The whole variable domain, remainder taken from reference TRBV28 and TRBJ2-3, is DVKVTQSSRYLVKRTGEKVFLECVQDMDHENMFWYRQDPGLGLRLIYFSYDVKMKEKGDIPEGYSVSREKKERFSLILESASTNQTSMYLCASSFPTSGRFWATDTQYFGPGTRLTVL.

This clone showed up just a few times. The V gene is TRBV27, the J gene TRBJ2-7; 10 bases map to TRBD2. CDR1 is MNHEY, CDR2 SMNVEV, per germline (reference sequence). Trimming cost V 3 bases and J 4 bases; bases outside gene matches: 6. This CDR3 has 15 amino acids. In DNA, the CDR3 is TGTGCCAGCAGTTTCCTAGCGGGAGATTCATACGAGCAGTACTTC. Amino acid sequence: CASSFLAGDSYEQYF.

This chain links TRBV19 with TRBJ1-5, with D possibly matching TRBD1 (6 bases). This CDR3 is built from 14 residues. Trimming took 6 bases from V and 3 from J, leaving 12 bases between them. CDR1 LNHDA and CDR2 SQIVND come from the germline V gene (reference sequence). DNA of the CDR3: TGTGCCAGTAGAACCGGGACAAACAATCAGCCCCAGCATTTT. Amino acid sequence: CASRTGTNNQPQHF. Variable domain in full (rest from reference TRBV19 and TRBJ1-5): DGGITQSPKYLFRKEGQNVTLSCEQNLNHDAMYWYRQDPGQGLRLIYYSQIVNDFQKGDIAEGYSVSREKKESFPLTVTSAQKNPTAFYLCASRTGTNNQPQHFGDGTRLSIL.

This clone appeared a few times. The chain has TRBV11-3 and TRBJ2-7, with 7 bases aligning to TRBD2. CDR1 is SGHNT, CDR2 YENEEA, per germline. The CDR3 runs to 16 residues. With 2 bases clipped from V and 4 bases from J, the junction kept 11 bases outside the gene matches. CDR3 sequence (DNA): TGTGCCAGCAGCTTATCAATCGGGGACTACCTTTACGAGCAGTACTTC. Protein: CASSLSIGDYLYEQYF.

The V and J genes are TRBV27 and TRBJ1-5; tentative D call: TRBD1 (6 bases). V lost 1 base to trimming and J lost 6 bases, with 19 bases between them. The CDR3 runs 17 residues. Germline V gives CDR1 MNHEY, CDR2 SMNVEV (reference sequence). The CDR3: CASSLFGGGATGQPQHF. CDR3 bases: TGTGCCAGCAGTTTATTTGGCGGGGGGGCTACGGGTCAGCCCCAGCATTTT.

This clone came up a few times. V and J are TRBV30 and TRBJ1-2; TRBD1 might be the D (6 bases). Trimming stripped 2 bases from V and 5 bases from J, with 12 bases between. This CDR3 is 13 amino acids long. Germline loops: CDR1 GTSNPN, CDR2 SVGIG (reference sequence). The CDR3 nucleotides read TGTGCCTGGAGTACTGGCCAGGGGTATGGCTACACCTTC. This codes for CAWSTGQGYGYTF.

The rearrangement joins TRBV23-1 to TRBJ2-5; 8 bases line up with TRBD1. TRBV23-1 carries the ORF label, with uncertain function. The ends lost 0 bases at V and 3 bases at J; junction bases unmatched: 15. This CDR3 has 19 residues. CDR3 sequence (DNA): TGCGCCAGCAGTCAATCGCAGGGGGCCCGGATTTCGGGCAAAGAGACCCAGTACTTC. Protein: CASSQSQGARISGKETQYF.

The chain has TRBV30 and TRBJ1-1; D is unclear. The CDR3 is 13 amino acids. V was trimmed by 0 bases and J by 6 bases, leaving 11 bases between them. The germline V gene encodes CDR1 GTSNPN and CDR2 SVGIG (reference sequence). The CDR3 bases are TGTGCCTGGAGTGTAGCGGCAGCCGCTGAAGCTTTCTTT. Protein: CAWSVAAAAEAFF.

Comments on this clone: A much bigger clone sits one base away, suggesting this may be a read error. The chain uses TRBV6-5 and TRBJ1-1, with TRBD1 identical over 7 bases. The CDR3 spans 14 residues. Germline V lookup: CDR1 MNHEY, CDR2 SVGAGI. CDR3 nucleotide sequence: TGTGCCAGCAGTTACTCGACAGGGAACGCTGAAGCTTTCTTT. This sequence encodes CASSYSTGNAEAFF.

This chain connects TRBV7-6 to TRBJ2-7; possible D gene TRBD2, 6 bases. The V end lost 2 bases, the J end lost 2 bases, and 10 bases lay between the germline ends. This CDR3 contains 14 residues. CDR1 SGHVS and CDR2 FNYEAQ come from the germline V gene. The CDR3 is CASSLRGGTYEQYF. CDR3 sequence (DNA): TGTGCCAGCAGCTTAAGGGGAGGTACCTACGAGCAGTACTTC.

This rearrangement joins TRBV9 to TRBJ2-5, with a possible D match to TRBD1 (5 bases). Trimming took 1 base from V and 5 from J, leaving 15 bases between them. Germline V gene sequence: CDR1 SGDLS, CDR2 YYNGEE. The CDR3 runs to 15 residues. The DNA of the CDR3 is TGTGCCAGCAGCGTACAGGGTCTCGCGGTGGAGACCCAGTACTTC. It specifies CASSVQGLAVETQYF.

The chain has TRBV29-1 and TRBJ2-3, with 8 bases matching TRBD1. CDR1 and CDR2 (germline): SQVTM, ANQGSEA. The CDR3 spans 15 residues. With 3 bases clipped from V and 6 bases from J, the junction kept 11 bases outside the gene matches. This CDR3 reads CSVDGQGSPADTQYF. The CDR3 DNA reads as TGCAGCGTTGATGGACAGGGAAGCCCGGCGGATACGCAGTATTTT.

The chain is built from TRBV18 and TRBJ2-7; 7 nucleotides align to TRBD2. CDR1 is KGHSH, CDR2 LQKENI, per germline. This CDR3 has 15 residues. After removal of 3 bases from V and 2 bases from J, the junction contained 7 bases not matched to a gene. The CDR3 sequence is CASSPGEGYTYEQYF. The CDR3, as DNA: TGTGCCAGCTCACCCGGGGAGGGGTATACCTACGAGCAGTACTTC.

The CDR3 DNA reads TGTGCCACCAGCAGAGATCGGGGGGGGGCCTACGAGCAGTACTTC. Amino acids: CATSRDRGGAYEQYF. The rearrangement joins TRBV15 to TRBJ2-7; 8 positions match TRBD2. The CDR3 length is 15 residues. CDR1 is LNHNV and CDR2 is YYDKDF in the germline V gene (reference sequence). After removal of 0 bases from V and 2 bases from J, the junction contained 3 bases not matched to a gene.

The V call is TRBV7-9, the J call TRBJ1-1; D perhaps matches TRBD1 (5 bases). The CDR3 totals 12 residues. Germline CDR1 SEHNR, CDR2 FQNEAQ (reference sequence). Trimming pared 0 bases from V and 10 bases from J, leaving 9 bases between. CDR3 amino acids: CASSLASGPAFF. In nucleotides, the CDR3 is TGTGCCAGCAGCTTAGCGTCAGGGCCAGCTTTCTTT.

The chain employs TRBV6-4 and TRBJ1-1, with a weak D call TRBD1 (6 bases). The CDR3 contains 18 residues. With 9 bases removed from V and 1 base from J, the gap between germline ends came to 27 bases. Germline V gene sequence: CDR1 MRHNA, CDR2 SNTAGT. The CDR3 coding sequence is TGTGCCAGGTACGATAAACGGGACACCGCCAAGGGGAACACTGAAGCTTTCTTT. It translates to CARYDKRDTAKGNTEAFF.

The rearrangement joins TRBV6-1 to TRBJ2-5; TRBD1 matches at 12 bases. The DNA end lines up better with TRBJ2-7; the J call may be wrong. The CDR3 extends over 13 amino acids. Germline CDR1 reads MNHNS; CDR2 reads SASEGT. CDR3 DNA sequence: TGTGCCACCGGGACAGGGGGCTGGAACGAGCAGTACTTC. This codes for CATGTGGWNEQYF.

This sequence joins TRBV28 and TRBJ1-1; possible D gene TRBD1, 6 bases. The CDR3 is 15 residues long. V gave up 8 bases and J gave up 0 bases, with 16 bases separating them. Germline CDR1 reads MDHEN; CDR2 reads SYDVKM. CDR3 amino acids: CASRLRGTMNTEAFF. The CDR3 DNA reads as TGTGCCAGCCGCCTCAGGGGCACAATGAACACTGAAGCTTTCTTT.

V is TRBV7-8 and J is TRBJ2-7; weak D call: TRBD1 (5 bases). The ends were cut back, 1 base at V and 2 bases at J, with 12 bases in the middle. The germline V gene has CDR1 SGHVS and CDR2 FQNEAQ. The CDR3 has 15 amino acids. The CDR3 spells CASSLVEGVTYEQYF. The CDR3 DNA follows: TGTGCCAGCAGCTTAGTAGAAGGGGTCACCTACGAGCAGTACTTC.

The chain combines TRBV2 with TRBJ2-5; D gene uncertain. V lost 4 bases to trimming and J lost 2 bases, with 5 bases between them. Germline values: CDR1 SNHLY, CDR2 FYNNEI. CDR3 length: 12 amino acids. The CDR3 DNA reads as TGTGCCAGCAGTGTCAGACAAGAGACCCAGTACTTC. Protein: CASSVRQETQYF.

This clone has a handful of counts. The rearrangement links TRBV5-1 to TRBJ2-1; 10 bases align to TRBD2. Germline-derived CDR1 and CDR2 are SGHRS and YFSETQ. Unmatched junction bases numbered 1, after V lost 4 bases and J lost 0 bases. The CDR3 is 15 amino acids. The CDR3 sequence is CASSPSGSSYNEQFF. Written as DNA, the CDR3 is TGCGCCAGCAGCCCTAGCGGGAGCTCCTACAATGAGCAGTTCTTC.